These 18 T cell receptor beta chains were all obtained from the same sample, sequenced in a study of T cell repertoires in cytomegalovirus infection (dated by TCRdb to the late 2010s). The sequencer listed for this sample is Illumina HiSeq 1500. TCRdb redid the processing of the public reads, applying fastp at Q25 and MiXCR, and retained in-frame beta chains. Each entry merges the rows of one CDR3 protein and shows their most common DNA and genes. The sample yields around 530,000 distinct CDR3 sequences; 16% were counted once. Roughly 25% of the sample goes to the ten largest clones. The material sequenced was CD8+ T cells from PBMCs. Every receptor here comes from a human donor in good health (CMV status not recorded). Some clones in this sample may be carry-over from other donors' samples.

This chain joins TRBV27 and TRBJ2-6; no firm D call. CDR3 length: 15 residues. CDR1 is MNHEY, CDR2 SMNVEV, per germline (reference sequence). With 5 bases removed from V and 0 bases from J, the gap between germline ends came to 8 bases. The CDR3 spells CASSVGFSGANVLTF. The CDR3 DNA follows: TGTGCCAGCAGTGTCGGGTTCTCTGGGGCCAACGTCCTGACTTTC.

The V gene is TRBV19, the J gene TRBJ2-3; TRBD2 matches 7 bases. The CDR3 covers 16 residues. Germline trimming cut 5 bases from V and 11 bases from J; bases unmatched to any gene: 19. In germline, CDR1 is LNHDA, CDR2 SQIVND (reference sequence). CDR3 sequence: CASSPQGLGLSNKQYF. CDR3 nucleotides: TGTGCCAGTAGTCCCCAAGGACTAGGGTTGTCAAATAAGCAGTATTTT.

The chain has TRBV28 and TRBJ2-7, with D possibly TRBD1 on 6 matching bases. V was cut by 2 bases and J by 3 bases, with 11 bases left in between. Germline V lookup: CDR1 MDHEN, CDR2 SYDVKM. This CDR3 is built from 14 residues. The CDR3 DNA sequence: TGTGCCAGCAGTTTACCCGGGACAATCTACGAGCAGTACTTC. This sequence encodes CASSLPGTIYEQYF.

This clonotype appeared many times. This sequence joins TRBV7-2 and TRBJ1-1; D possibly corresponds to TRBD1 (5 bases). V lost 5 bases, J lost 0 bases, and 22 bases lay in between. This CDR3 is 18 amino acids long. The V gene's germline CDR1 is SGHTA and CDR2 FQGNSA. The CDR3 spells CASSIYLGRLVMNTEAFF. The DNA for the CDR3 is TGTGCCAGCAGCATCTACTTGGGACGGTTAGTGATGAACACTGAAGCTTTCTTT.

V and J are TRBV27 and TRBJ2-7, with 10 nucleotides matching TRBD1. Trimming cost V 1 base and J 5 bases; bases outside gene matches: 8. CDR3 size: 16 residues. Germline CDR1 and CDR2: MNHEY and SMNVEV (reference sequence). CDR3 sequence (DNA): TGTGCCAGCAGTTTATGGTCGGGACAGGGGTTCGACGAGCAGTACTTC. This translates into CASSLWSGQGFDEQYF.

Only a few counts were recorded for this clonotype. In nucleotides, the CDR3 is TGTGCCATCAGTGACCTAACGGATGGTATCGATACGCAGTATTTT. Translating it yields CAISDLTDGIDTQYF. V and J are TRBV10-3 and TRBJ2-3; D unresolved. The germline V gene has CDR1 ENHRY and CDR2 SYGVKD. V lost 3 bases and J lost 6, with 16 bases in between. The CDR3 is 15 residues long.

The chain joins TRBV19 to TRBJ2-7, with D possibly TRBD2 on 7 matching bases. The germline V gene encodes CDR1 LNHDA and CDR2 SQIVND (reference sequence). Trimming took off 3 bases at V and 3 bases at J, with 15 bases between the two ends. The CDR3 is 15 amino acids. CDR3 loop: CASSMGRGALYEQYF. The CDR3 DNA follows: TGTGCCAGTAGTATGGGTCGGGGGGCTCTCTACGAGCAGTACTTC.

V gene TRBV28 combines with J gene TRBJ1-3; no reliable D call. V shed 5 bases and J shed 5 bases, with 13 bases lying between them. The germline V gene has CDR1 MDHEN and CDR2 SYDVKM. The CDR3 has 14 residues. The CDR3: CASSPLLDRNTIYF. CDR3 DNA: TGTGCCAGCAGTCCCTTGTTGGATAGAAACACCATATATTTT.

A few counts support this clonotype. The V and J genes are TRBV30 and TRBJ1-3; D gene uncertain. The V and J ends lost 2 bases and 8 bases respectively, with 10 bases between them. This CDR3 contains 12 residues. The germline CDR1 and CDR2 sequences are GTSNPN and SVGIG (reference sequence). CDR3 in amino acids: CAWSTIEDTIYF. The CDR3 nucleotides are TGTGCCTGGAGTACGATCGAGGACACCATATATTTT.

This clonotype has at least ten counts. The chain uses TRBV27 and TRBJ2-7; 8 nucleotides match TRBD1. CDR3 size: 14 residues. Germline lookup yields CDR1 MNHEY and CDR2 SMNVEV (reference sequence). V was pared by 5 bases and J by 3 bases, with 6 bases of the junction left unmatched. The CDR3 loop is CASSPSGQGYEQYF. CDR3 nucleotides: TGTGCCAGCAGTCCGTCCGGACAGGGCTACGAGCAGTACTTC.

This clonotype was recorded at least ten times. The V gene is TRBV6-2 or TRBV6-3, the J gene TRBJ2-7, with D unclear. CDR1 MNHEY and CDR2 SVGEGT come from the germline V gene. The V gene lost 6 bases and the J gene lost 4 bases, with 10 bases spanning the gap. This CDR3 spans 12 amino acids. Here the CDR3 DNA reads TGTGCCAGCAGCCGCCACGCTTACGAGCAGTACTTC. Its translation is CASSRHAYEQYF.

J is TRBJ2-5 and V is TRBV2; no clear D. Trimming removed 3 bases at V and 5 bases at J, with 7 bases between. CDR1 is SNHLY and CDR2 is FYNNEI in the germline V gene. The CDR3 extends over 12 amino acids. The CDR3 region has the DNA TGTGCCAGCAGTGACGACGTCGAGACCCAGTACTTC. The encoded protein is CASSDDVETQYF.

This clonotype came up many times. J is TRBJ2-1 and V is TRBV27, with no clear D. CDR1 is MNHEY, CDR2 SMNVEV, per germline (reference sequence). With 7 bases removed from V and 5 bases from J, the gap between germline ends came to 18 bases. The CDR3 has 15 residues. CDR3 region: CASTPTLSPDNEQFF. The DNA of the CDR3 is TGTGCCAGCACGCCGACCCTTTCCCCCGACAATGAGCAGTTCTTC.

This clonotype occurred many times. V gene TRBV7-6 combines with J gene TRBJ2-7, with 8 bases aligning to TRBD1. The CDR3 length is 14 residues. From germline, CDR1 is SGHVS and CDR2 FNYEAQ. J was trimmed by 3 bases and V by 4 bases; bases with no gene match: 5. CDR3: CASSSLDRGYEQYF. The DNA of the CDR3 is TGTGCCAGCAGCTCCCTCGACAGGGGCTACGAGCAGTACTTC.

This clonotype was recorded many times. This sequence joins TRBV7-9 and TRBJ2-3; D possibly corresponds to TRBD2 (5 bases). V was trimmed by 5 bases and J by 1 base, leaving 13 bases between them. The CDR3 consists of 15 residues. Germline CDR1 reads SEHNR; CDR2 reads FQNEAQ (reference sequence). CDR3 DNA sequence: TGTGCCAGCAGCGAAACAAAGAGGGGCACAGATACGCAGTATTTT. Encoded protein: CASSETKRGTDTQYF.

This clonotype showed up many times. V is TRBV6-6 and J is TRBJ2-7, with a possible D match to TRBD1 (6 bases). The CDR3 sequence is 14 residues long. CDR1 MNHNY and CDR2 SVGAGI come from the germline V gene (reference sequence). Trimming took off 6 bases at V and 0 bases at J, with 12 bases between the two ends. The CDR3 bases are TGTGCCAGCAGGGACCGGGACAACTCCTACGAGCAGTACTTC. It codes for CASRDRDNSYEQYF.

The chain carries TRBV11-3 and TRBJ2-1, with D perhaps matching TRBD2 (7 bases). V was pared by 2 bases and J by 9 bases, with 14 bases between. The CDR3 covers 14 residues. Germline V gene sequence: CDR1 SGHNT, CDR2 YENEEA. CDR3 coding DNA: TGTGCCAGCAGCTTATCGGGGGGCTGGGGTGAGCAGTTCTTC. Amino acids: CASSLSGGWGEQFF.

This clonotype occurred many times. The rearrangement joins TRBV7-6 to TRBJ1-2; D gene uncertain. V dropped 3 bases and J dropped 8 bases, with 16 bases sitting between them. Germline values: CDR1 SGHVS, CDR2 FNYEAQ. This CDR3 has 14 amino acids. The CDR3 DNA sequence: TGTGCCAGCAGCTTCGGGAGCACCCTCAGGGGCTACACCTTC. Its translation is CASSFGSTLRGYTF. Drawing the rest from reference TRBV7-6 and TRBJ1-2, the complete variable domain is GAGVSQSPRYKVTKRGQDVALRCDPISGHVSLYWYRQALGQGPEFLTYFNYEAQQDKSGLPNDRFSAERPEGSISTLTIQRTEQRDSAMYRCASSFGSTLRGYTFGSGTRLTVV.